What follows are 22 T cell receptor beta chains derived from one specimen sequenced in a study of blood T cell repertoires in COVID-19. Sequencing was performed with immunoSEQ multiplex PCR; in TCRdb, only in-frame clones are kept and a portion is missing. This sample has about 310,000 clones, with around 92% found just once. Sequenced: PBMCs or T cells enriched from blood (not recorded which). The source is a woman aged 30 to 39 who had recovered from COVID-19.

The V gene is TRBV27, the J gene TRBJ2-1, with 11 bases matching TRBD1. This CDR3 spans 15 amino acids. The ends lost 2 bases at V and 4 bases at J; junction bases unmatched: 1. Germline loops: CDR1 MNHEY, CDR2 SMNVEV (reference sequence). The CDR3 bases are TGTGCCAGCAGTTTAGGACAGGGGGCGTACAATGAGCAGTTCTTC. Residues: CASSLGQGAYNEQFF.

Written as DNA, the CDR3 is TGTGCCAGTAGTGTGAGGACAGGGGGCTACGAGCAGTACTTC. Translating gives CASSVRTGGYEQYF. V usage is TRBV19 and J usage is TRBJ2-7, with 10 bases fitting TRBD1. Germline CDR1 is LNHDA and CDR2 is SQIVND (reference sequence). The J segment lost 3 bases and the V segment lost 5 bases, leaving 4 bases of the junction unmatched. The CDR3 has 14 residues. The variable domain in full, completed from reference TRBV19 and TRBJ2-7, reads DGGITQSPKYLFRKEGQNVTLSCEQNLNHDAMYWYRQDPGQGLRLIYYSQIVNDFQKGDIAEGYSVSREKKESFPLTVTSAQKNPTAFYLCASSVRTGGYEQYFGPGTRLTVT.

The rearrangement joins TRBV7-6 to TRBJ2-7; a possible D gene is TRBD2 (5 bases). This CDR3 comprises 15 residues. The V gene's germline CDR1 is SGHVS and CDR2 FNYEAQ. V shed 5 bases and J shed 0 bases, with 14 bases lying between them. The chain's CDR3 is CASSLGPGSSYEQYF. For the CDR3, the DNA is TGTGCCAGCAGCCTAGGGCCGGGGTCCTCCTACGAGCAGTACTTC. The whole variable domain, remainder taken from reference TRBV7-6 and TRBJ2-7, is GAGVSQSPRYKVTKRGQDVALRCDPISGHVSLYWYRQALGQGPEFLTYFNYEAQQDKSGLPNDRFSAERPEGSISTLTIQRTEQRDSAMYRCASSLGPGSSYEQYFGPGTRLTVT.

V usage is TRBV7-9 and J usage is TRBJ2-5, with TRBD2 identical over 9 bases. The germline V gene has CDR1 SEHNR and CDR2 FQNEAQ (reference sequence). V dropped 4 bases and J dropped 5; count of bases not matched to a gene: 11. The length of the CDR3 is 16 residues. The CDR3 here is CASSWSGTSIIETQYF. The CDR3 DNA reads TGTGCCAGCAGCTGGTCCGGGACTAGCATCATTGAGACCCAGTACTTC.

The CDR3 loop is CASSVGYGSGTDTQYF. In nucleotides, the CDR3 is TGTGCCAGCAGCGTAGGCTACGGGAGTGGTACAGATACGCAGTATTTT. V and J are TRBV9 and TRBJ2-3, with D perhaps matching TRBD2 (6 bases). The CDR3 sequence is 16 residues long. V lost 0 bases to trimming and J lost 3 bases, with 14 bases between them. The germline CDR1 and CDR2 sequences are SGDLS and YYNGEE. The variable domain in full, completed from reference TRBV9 and TRBJ2-3, reads DSGVTQTPKHLITATGQRVTLRCSPRSGDLSVYWYQQSLDQGLQFLIQYYNGEERAKGNILERFSAQQFPDLHSELNLSSLELGDSALYFCASSVGYGSGTDTQYFGPGTRLTVL.

The CDR3 nucleotides are TGTGCCAGCAGCTTTTCGACAGGGACCTACAATGAGCAGTTCTTC. It specifies CASSFSTGTYNEQFF. V is TRBV11-2 and J is TRBJ2-1, with 7 bases aligning to TRBD1. Looked up from germline, CDR1 is SGHAT and CDR2 is FQNNGV. V gave up 3 bases and J gave up 2 bases; unmatched junction bases: 4. This CDR3 comprises 15 residues.

This clone occurred a few times. The chain has TRBV7-2 and TRBJ1-2, with D maybe TRBD1 (5 bases). This CDR3 spans 13 amino acids. The V and J ends lost 7 bases and 2 bases respectively, with 11 bases between them. Germline CDR1 and CDR2: SGHTA and FQGNSA. The CDR3 coding sequence is TGTGCCAGCAACCCGACAGACAACTATGGCTACACCTTC. Translated: CASNPTDNYGYTF.

The V gene is TRBV28, the J gene TRBJ1-2; 7 bases line up with TRBD1. Germline assignment: CDR1 MDHEN and CDR2 SYDVKM. V shed 2 bases and J 2 bases; nucleotides not matched to a gene: 5. The CDR3 sequence is 15 residues long. CDR3 sequence: CASSLRRQGNYGYTF. The CDR3, as DNA: TGTGCCAGCAGTTTACGCCGACAGGGCAACTATGGCTACACCTTC.

V usage is TRBV3-1 (or the pseudogene TRBV3-2) and J usage is TRBJ1-4; 10 bases are a match to TRBD1. CDR1 is LGHDT and CDR2 is YNNKEL in the germline V gene (reference sequence). After removal of 1 base from V and 7 bases from J, the junction contained 6 bases not matched to a gene. The CDR3 sequence is 16 residues long. CDR3 amino acids: CASSQVTGTGVEKLFF. The CDR3, as DNA: TGTGCCAGCAGCCAAGTTACCGGGACAGGGGTTGAAAAACTGTTTTTT.

V usage is TRBV6-2 or TRBV6-3 and J usage is TRBJ2-5, with TRBD1 matching over 7 bases. CDR1 MNHEY and CDR2 SVGEGT come from the germline V gene. The trim removed 6 bases at V and 1 base at J, leaving 11 bases unmatched. The CDR3 extends over 16 amino acids. The CDR3 region has the DNA TGTGCCAGCAGCCGCAGACAGGGCCACCTCCAAGAGACCCAGTACTTC. It codes for CASSRRQGHLQETQYF.

The chain recombines TRBV18 with TRBJ2-1, with 8 bases that match TRBD1. The junction had 4 bases not matched to a gene; V was cut back by 6 bases and J by 0 bases. Germline assignment: CDR1 KGHSH and CDR2 LQKENI. The CDR3 contains 15 residues. CDR3 nucleotide sequence: TGTGCCAGCTCCCCCGGACAGGGCTCCTACAATGAGCAGTTCTTC. This codes for CASSPGQGSYNEQFF.

V is TRBV15 and J is TRBJ2-7, with 9 bases matching TRBD2. V lost 0 bases, J lost 3 bases, and 6 bases stayed unmatched. The CDR3 contains 16 residues. Germline CDR1 is LNHNV and CDR2 is YYDKDF (reference sequence). In nucleotides, the CDR3 is TGTGCCACCAGCAGAGATAAAAAAGCGGGAGGCTACGAGCAGTACTTC. This sequence encodes CATSRDKKAGGYEQYF.

This rearrangement joins TRBV19 to TRBJ2-3; D may be TRBD1 or TRBD2 (5 bases each). Trimming left V 10 bases short and J 2 bases short, with 16 bases between. Germline loops: CDR1 LNHDA, CDR2 SQIVND (reference sequence). This CDR3 region has 14 residues. The DNA for the CDR3 is TGTGCCACTAGCTACCGACAGTCCACAGATACGCAGTATTTT. Amino acids: CATSYRQSTDTQYF.

This chain connects TRBV6-5 to TRBJ2-2; no clear D. This CDR3 is 15 amino acids long. V lost 7 bases and J 2 bases, leaving 14 bases between the germline ends. CDR1 and CDR2 (germline): MNHEY, SVGAGI. The CDR3 region is CASKKPRVNTGELFF. The CDR3 DNA reads as TGTGCCAGCAAGAAGCCCCGGGTTAACACCGGGGAGCTGTTTTTT.

The V call is TRBV23-1, the J call TRBJ2-7, with 7 bases matching TRBD1. TRBV23-1 has ORF status, its function being uncertain. The junction had 14 bases not matched to a gene; V was cut back by 0 bases and J by 3 bases. The CDR3 spans 18 residues. The DNA of the CDR3 is TGCGCCAGCAGTCAATCTTACGATTTGGGACAGCAGTACTACGAGCAGTACTTC. Encoded protein: CASSQSYDLGQQYYEQYF.

This rearrangement joins TRBV30 to TRBJ1-2; D remains ambiguous. This CDR3 comprises 15 residues. Trimming removed 1 base at V and 2 bases at J, with 14 bases between. Germline CDR1 GTSNPN, CDR2 SVGIG (reference sequence). This chain's CDR3 is CAWSGEEHKNYGYTF. DNA of the CDR3: TGTGCCTGGAGTGGCGAGGAGCATAAGAACTATGGCTACACCTTC.

This chain joins TRBV6-2 or TRBV6-3 and TRBJ1-5; 9 bases map to TRBD1. There are 21 residues in the CDR3. The germline CDR1 and CDR2 sequences are MNHEY and SVGEGT. V was clipped by 0 bases and J by 0 bases; unmatched bases: 15. CDR3 loop: CASSYSPGQGTRQYSNQPQHF. The CDR3 region has the DNA TGTGCCAGCAGTTACTCGCCGGGACAGGGAACGCGCCAATATAGCAATCAGCCCCAGCATTTT.

This chain links TRBV12-5 with TRBJ2-7, with D possibly matching TRBD1 (5 bases). This CDR3 contains 16 residues. The V and J ends lost 0 bases and 5 bases respectively, with 17 bases between them. Germline V CDR1 and CDR2: LGHNT, FRNRAP. DNA of the CDR3: TGTGCTAGTGGTTTGGTACTACAGGATCTTATAGACGAGCAGTACTTC. This encodes CASGLVLQDLIDEQYF.

V and J are TRBV11-2 and TRBJ2-5; the match to TRBD2 covers 8 bases. CDR1 SGHAT and CDR2 FQNNGV come from the germline V gene. Germline trimming cut 5 bases from V and 7 bases from J; bases unmatched to any gene: 3. The CDR3 totals 12 residues. The CDR3 loop is CASSPGGGTQYF. CDR3 nucleotide sequence: TGTGCCAGCAGCCCCGGGGGGGGGACCCAGTACTTC.

The CDR3 here is CASSSATNYGYTF. In DNA form, the CDR3 reads TGTGCCAGCAGTTCAGCGACTAACTATGGCTACACCTTC. This chain uses TRBV5-4 with TRBJ1-2; no clear D gene. The CDR3 has 13 residues. CDR1 is SGHNT and CDR2 is YYREEE in the germline V gene (reference sequence). V was trimmed by 5 bases and J by 0 bases, leaving 8 bases between them. Full variable domain (remainder filled in from reference TRBV5-4 and TRBJ1-2): ETGVTQSPTHLIKTRGQQVTLRCSSQSGHNTVSWYQQALGQGPQFIFQYYREEENGRGNFPPRFSGLQFPNYSSELNVNALELDDSALYLCASSSATNYGYTFGSGTRLTVV.

V is TRBV3-1 (or the pseudogene TRBV3-2) and J is TRBJ2-5, with 7 positions matching TRBD1. CDR1 and CDR2 from the germline V gene are LGHDT and YNNKEL (reference sequence). The CDR3 length is 14 residues. Trimming at V came to 4 bases and at J to 4 bases, leaving 6 bases not matched to a gene. The CDR3 loop is CASSRRQGVETQYF. DNA of the CDR3: TGTGCCAGCAGCCGAAGACAGGGTGTAGAGACCCAGTACTTC.

This chain connects TRBV27 to TRBJ2-2; D is undetermined. Germline V gene sequence: CDR1 MNHEY, CDR2 SMNVEV (reference sequence). The CDR3 runs to 12 residues. Trimming pared 5 bases from V and 6 bases from J, leaving 7 bases between. This CDR3 reads CASSRTSGELFF. The CDR3 coding sequence is TGTGCCAGCAGTCGAACTTCCGGGGAGCTGTTTTTT.